This TCR beta chain derives from a study of human T cells and chemical hapten exposure. In the study overall: Once 0.01% DPC had been applied to the upper back by patch test, readings were taken at 6 days.

The table lists this clonotype with many counts. Time point denoted: patch test 2, 6 weeks after DPC sensitization. Sample treatment: therapeutic diphenylcyclopropenone sensitization with weekly scalp DPC. The library labeled individual cDNA molecules by adding unique molecular identifiers to them. Using its own MiXCR run on the RACE reads, TCRdb lists one record per CDR3 protein. The data hold a few hundred thousand distinct CDR3 sequences, with about 6% observed a single time. The CDR3 consists of 12 residues. The V end lost 2 bases, the J end lost 5 bases, and 6 bases lay between the germline ends. Germline V gene sequence: CDR1 MNHEY, CDR2 SVGEGT.

The clonotype originates from a woman aged 18-35 years with alopecia areata. Some clones in this sample may be carry-over from other donors' samples. This rearrangement joins TRBV6-2 or TRBV6-3 to TRBJ1-2, with no clear D. The sequences come from whole blood, collected in connection with sensitization to the hapten diphenylcyclopropenone (DPC). The chain's CDR3 is CASSYAAYGYTF. CDR3 sequence (DNA): TGTGCCAGCAGTTACGCCGCGTATGGCTACACCTTC.